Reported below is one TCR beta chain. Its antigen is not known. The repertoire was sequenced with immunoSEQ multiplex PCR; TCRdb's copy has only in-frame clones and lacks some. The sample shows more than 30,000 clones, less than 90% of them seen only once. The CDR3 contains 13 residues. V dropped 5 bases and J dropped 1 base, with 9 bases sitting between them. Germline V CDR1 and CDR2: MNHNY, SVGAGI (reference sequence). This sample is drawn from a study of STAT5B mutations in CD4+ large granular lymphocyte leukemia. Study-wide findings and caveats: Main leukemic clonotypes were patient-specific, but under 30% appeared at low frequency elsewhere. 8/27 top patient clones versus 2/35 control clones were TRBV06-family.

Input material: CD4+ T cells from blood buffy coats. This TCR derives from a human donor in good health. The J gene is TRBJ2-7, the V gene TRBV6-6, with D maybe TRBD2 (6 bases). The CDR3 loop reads CASSAGTSYEQYF. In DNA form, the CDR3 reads TGTGCCAGCAGTGCCGGGACTTCCTACGAGCAGTACTTC.